These T cell receptor beta chains were read from a single sample in a study of CD8+CD57+ T cells in acquired aplastic anemia. TCRdb analysed the reads with MiXCR anew, one entry per CDR3 protein. The profile shows about 210,000 distinct CDR3 sequences, under 65% of them singletons. Source material: sorted CD4+, CD8+, or CD8+CD57+ T cells (not recorded which) from PBMCs. The receptor source for this set is a human donor in good health. Each CDR3 is given with its conserved first and last residue. The order of the fields is D gene, J gene, V gene, clone size, CDR3 protein, CDR3 DNA. D genes are given only for firm matches. The size field is filled for only some rows; it gives once, few, many or a size class.

d_call: NA; j_call: TRBJ2-7; v_call: TRBV10-3; clone_size: few; cdr3_aa: CAISESSFSYEQYF; cdr3_nt: TGTGCCATCAGTGAGTCGTCCTTTAGCTACGAGCAGTACTTC
d_call: NA; j_call: TRBJ1-4; v_call: TRBV2; clone_size: NA; cdr3_aa: CASSGTVTTNEKLFF; cdr3_nt: TGTGCCAGCAGTGGGACAGTCACAACTAATGAAAAACTGTTTTTT
d_call: NA; j_call: TRBJ2-1; v_call: TRBV24-1; clone_size: NA; cdr3_aa: CATSDALRNEQFF; cdr3_nt: TGTGCCACCAGTGACGCCCTGAGGAATGAGCAGTTCTTC
d_call: NA; j_call: TRBJ2-5; v_call: TRBV15; clone_size: NA; cdr3_aa: CASSFVSNRETQYF; cdr3_nt: TGTGCCAGCAGCTTTGTAAGTAACCGAGAGACCCAGTACTTC
d_call: TRBD2; j_call: TRBJ2-7; v_call: TRBV3-1; clone_size: many; cdr3_aa: CASSPGTSGGAGEQYF; cdr3_nt: TGTGCCAGCAGCCCGGGGACTAGCGGGGGGGCGGGGGAGCAGTACTTC
d_call: NA; j_call: TRBJ2-6; v_call: TRBV15; clone_size: NA; cdr3_aa: CATSSEGANVLTF; cdr3_nt: TGTGCCACCAGCAGCGAGGGGGCCAACGTCCTGACTTTC
d_call: NA; j_call: TRBJ2-1; v_call: TRBV11-2; clone_size: NA; cdr3_aa: CASSLALGNHNEQFF; cdr3_nt: TGTGCCAGCAGCCTCGCCCTAGGGAACCACAATGAGCAGTTCTTC
d_call: NA; j_call: TRBJ2-1; v_call: TRBV2; clone_size: NA; cdr3_aa: CASSVEGNEQFF; cdr3_nt: TGTGCCAGCAGTGTGGAGGGCAATGAGCAGTTCTTC
d_call: TRBD2; j_call: TRBJ2-3; v_call: TRBV2; clone_size: NA; cdr3_aa: CASSGTSSGDTQYF; cdr3_nt: TGTGCCAGCAGCGGGACTAGTTCAGGAGATACGCAGTATTTT
d_call: NA; j_call: TRBJ2-1; v_call: TRBV19; clone_size: NA; cdr3_aa: CASKVTGYNEQFF; cdr3_nt: TGTGCCAGTAAGGTGACCGGGTACAATGAGCAGTTCTTC
d_call: NA; j_call: TRBJ2-2; v_call: TRBV19; clone_size: many; cdr3_aa: CASSMGGTGELFF; cdr3_nt: TGTGCCAGTTCAATGGGTGGCACCGGGGAGCTGTTTTTT
d_call: NA; j_call: TRBJ2-1; v_call: TRBV2; clone_size: NA; cdr3_aa: CASSLDYMGAKFF; cdr3_nt: TGTGCCAGCAGCTTAGATTATATGGGGGCGAAGTTCTTC
d_call: NA; j_call: TRBJ2-5; v_call: TRBV10-1; clone_size: NA; cdr3_aa: CASSQQATETQYF; cdr3_nt: TGCGCCAGCAGCCAACAAGCTACTGAGACCCAGTACTTC
d_call: TRBD1; j_call: TRBJ1-1; v_call: TRBV7-3; clone_size: NA; cdr3_aa: CASSRTGGTGAFF; cdr3_nt: TGTGCCAGCAGCCGGACAGGGGGTACTGGAGCTTTCTTT
d_call: NA; j_call: TRBJ1-1; v_call: TRBV29-1; clone_size: NA; cdr3_aa: CSARANTEAFF; cdr3_nt: TGCAGCGCCCGTGCGAACACTGAAGCTTTCTTT
d_call: NA; j_call: TRBJ1-5; v_call: TRBV24-1; clone_size: NA; cdr3_aa: CATSDGPGSSNQHQHF; cdr3_nt: TGCGCCACCAGTGACGGTCCGGGTAGTAGCAATCAGCACCAGCATTTT
d_call: NA; j_call: TRBJ2-7; v_call: TRBV20-1; clone_size: once; cdr3_aa: CSARVGGRLYEQYF; cdr3_nt: TGCAGTGCTAGAGTCGGGGGGCGCCTCTACGAGCAGTACTTC